This entry lists 21 T cell receptor beta chains sequenced from one sample in a study of shared clonotypes between healthy human individuals. The method was immunoSEQ multiplex PCR; TCRdb's version includes in-frame clones alone and lacks a portion of them. The sample carries about 750,000 clones, about 91% recorded once. As defined, naive CD8 cells were CD45RO-negative and positively selected for CCR7, with terminally differentiated effector memory CD45RA+ cells excluded. The sequencing sample was made of naive CD8+ T cells sorted from blood. The receptors shown here come from a man in his thirties or forties in good health.

This chain uses TRBV5-6 with TRBJ2-7; the D gene is possibly TRBD2 (5 bases). The CDR3 is made up of 14 amino acids. CDR1 is SGHDT and CDR2 is YYEEEE in the germline V gene. V was pared by 1 base and J by 7 bases, with 15 bases between. CDR3 nucleotides: TGTGCCAGCAGCTTGAGGCGACTAAATCCTGAGCAGTACTTC. It specifies CASSLRRLNPEQYF.

This clone was detected only once. CDR3 in amino acids: CASSFLSELPLRDTEAFF. CDR3 coding DNA: TGTGCCAGCAGCTTTTTGTCAGAACTCCCACTTCGGGACACTGAAGCTTTCTTT. V usage is TRBV7-9 and J usage is TRBJ1-1; no reliable D call. Germline loops: CDR1 SEHNR, CDR2 FQNEAQ (reference sequence). The germline V and J ends were trimmed by 3 bases and 3 bases, with 23 bases remaining between them. This CDR3 comprises 18 residues.

A note on this clone: Other DNA sequences of this sample code for an identical CDR3. This chain joins TRBV30 and TRBJ2-1; D is undetermined. The CDR3 loop spans 12 amino acids. Germline V gene lookup returns CDR1 GTSNPN and CDR2 SVGIG (reference sequence). V shed 0 bases and J shed 7 bases, with 7 bases lying between them. The CDR3 region is CAWSVLGNEQFF. The CDR3 DNA sequence: TGTGCCTGGAGTGTATTAGGGAATGAGCAGTTCTTC.

The chain combines TRBV27 with TRBJ1-5; 7 positions match TRBD1. Looked up from germline, CDR1 is MNHEY and CDR2 is SMNVEV (reference sequence). The CDR3 spans 16 residues. After removal of 10 bases from V and 0 bases from J, the junction contained 12 bases not matched to a gene. The CDR3 is CATRGQNYNSNQPQHF. In DNA form, the CDR3 reads TGTGCCACCCGGGGACAGAATTATAATAGCAATCAGCCCCAGCATTTT.

This chain links TRBV29-1 with TRBJ2-1, with 8 bases lining up with TRBD1. Per germline, CDR1 SQVTM and CDR2 ANQGSEA. The CDR3 covers 14 residues. J lost 6 bases, V lost 1 base, and 5 bases had no gene match. DNA of the CDR3: TGCAGCGTTGAAGTTCCAGGGGGCTTCAATGAGCAGTTCTTC. Translated, it gives CSVEVPGGFNEQFF.

The chain uses TRBV28 and TRBJ2-3; TRBD2 matches at 8 bases. V shed 3 bases and J 0 bases; nucleotides not matched to a gene: 8. This CDR3 is built from 17 residues. Germline-derived CDR1 and CDR2 are MDHEN and SYDVKM. The CDR3 is CASSFARSGTSTDTQYF. As DNA, the CDR3 is TGTGCCAGCAGTTTTGCCCGTAGCGGGACTAGCACAGATACGCAGTATTTT.

V and J are TRBV15 and TRBJ1-3, with D possibly being TRBD1 (5 bases). The germline V and J ends were trimmed by 5 bases and 4 bases, with 12 bases remaining between them. The CDR3 is 14 amino acids. Germline CDR1 and CDR2: LNHNV and YYDKDF (reference sequence). The CDR3 DNA reads as TGTGCCACCAGCGCAGGGAGAATAGGAAACACCATATATTTT. Its protein product is CATSAGRIGNTIYF.

The chain couples TRBV19 to TRBJ2-4, with 9 bases aligning to TRBD1. CDR1 is LNHDA and CDR2 is SQIVND in the germline V gene (reference sequence). The length of the CDR3 is 15 residues. J lost 1 base, V lost 5 bases, and 3 bases had no gene match. The CDR3 coding sequence is TGTGCCAGTAGTTGGGACAGGGCGGCCAAAAACATTCAGTACTTC. This sequence encodes CASSWDRAAKNIQYF.

The chain carries TRBV27 and TRBJ2-6; D unresolved. Germline assignment: CDR1 MNHEY and CDR2 SMNVEV (reference sequence). The V gene lost 7 bases and the J gene lost 0 bases, with 4 bases spanning the gap. This CDR3 has 13 amino acids. The DNA for the CDR3 is TGTGCCAGCAAAATCTCTGGGGCCAACGTCCTGACTTTC. It specifies CASKISGANVLTF.

The chain uses TRBV27 and TRBJ2-1, with D hard to call. This CDR3 comprises 13 residues. V shed 1 base and J shed 4 bases, with 5 bases lying between them. The germline V gene has CDR1 MNHEY and CDR2 SMNVEV (reference sequence). Here the CDR3 DNA reads TGTGCCAGCAGTTTATTTATATACAATGAGCAGTTCTTC. Its translation is CASSLFIYNEQFF.

As concerns this clone: Mismatch with germline at one junction end may stem from a read error. The chain has TRBV13 and TRBJ2-7; no clear D gene. Looked up from germline, CDR1 is PRHDT and CDR2 is FYEKMQ (reference sequence). The CDR3 runs to 15 residues. CDR3 residues: CASSLGRPLSYEQYF. The CDR3 DNA sequence: TGTGCCAGCAGCCTAGGACGTCCGCTCTCCTACGAGCAGTACTTC.

This clone was seen a single time. The CDR3 reads CASSGLEGPYEQYF. CDR3 DNA sequence: TGTGCCAGCAGTGGACTAGAAGGTCCCTACGAGCAGTACTTC. The chain has TRBV28 and TRBJ2-7, with TRBD2 matching over 7 bases. V dropped 5 bases and J dropped 2; count of bases not matched to a gene: 6. The CDR3 contains 14 residues. CDR1 is MDHEN and CDR2 is SYDVKM in the germline V gene.

The chain is built from TRBV27 and TRBJ2-7; D is unresolved. Germline V gene sequence: CDR1 MNHEY, CDR2 SMNVEV (reference sequence). Trimming took off 5 bases at V and 0 bases at J, with 8 bases between the two ends. The CDR3 runs to 13 residues. The CDR3: CASSELSSYEQYF. The CDR3 DNA sequence: TGTGCCAGCAGTGAATTGAGCTCCTACGAGCAGTACTTC.

The chain combines TRBV10-2 with TRBJ1-1; D is ambiguous. The CDR3 loop spans 13 amino acids. V gave up 4 bases and J gave up 5 bases, with 11 bases separating them. Germline V lookup: CDR1 WSHSY, CDR2 SAAADI. CDR3 in amino acids: CASSVNLGTEAFF. CDR3 coding DNA: TGCGCCAGCAGTGTTAATCTAGGAACTGAAGCTTTCTTT.

The rearrangement uses TRBV6-4 and TRBJ1-5; tentatively, D is TRBD1 (6 bases). V was cut by 6 bases and J by 0 bases, with 21 bases left in between. Germline V gene data show CDR1 as MRHNA and CDR2 as SNTAGT. The CDR3 runs to 18 residues. The CDR3 here is CASREGTPGSVSNQPQHF. DNA for the CDR3: TGTGCCAGCAGAGAGGGGACACCCGGATCGGTTAGCAATCAGCCCCAGCATTTT.

The chain carries TRBV5-1 and TRBJ2-3; 11 positions match TRBD2. The CDR3 extends over 16 amino acids. V was clipped by 4 bases and J by 3 bases; unmatched bases: 7. CDR1 and CDR2 (germline): SGHRS, YFSETQ. CDR3 protein: CASSPLAGGPTDTQYF. The DNA of the CDR3 is TGCGCCAGCAGCCCATTAGCGGGAGGGCCGACAGATACGCAGTATTTT. The full variable domain, in which reference TRBV5-1 and TRBJ2-3 provide the parts outside the CDR3, is KAGVTQTPRYLIKTRGQQVTLSCSPISGHRSVSWYQQTPGQGLQFLFEYFSETQRNKGNFPGRFSGRQFSNSRSEMNVSTLELGDSALYLCASSPLAGGPTDTQYFGPGTRLTVL.

The rearrangement uses TRBV30 and TRBJ1-1, with D hard to call. V shed 8 bases and J shed 1 base, with 14 bases lying between them. CDR3 length: 13 residues. Per germline, CDR1 GTSNPN and CDR2 SVGIG (reference sequence). CDR3 sequence reads: CALRGLGNTEAFF. CDR3 DNA: TGTGCCCTCCGAGGGTTAGGGAACACTGAAGCTTTCTTT.

The V gene is TRBV4-3, the J gene TRBJ2-7; 10 bases are shared with TRBD1. J lost 4 bases, V lost 2 bases, and 2 bases had no gene match. The germline CDR1 and CDR2 sequences are LGHNA and YSLEER. This CDR3 has 14 residues. Here the CDR3 reads CASSQSGQGYEQYF. The CDR3 DNA reads as TGCGCCAGCAGCCAATCGGGACAGGGGTACGAGCAGTACTTC.

This rearrangement joins TRBV2 to TRBJ1-1; 9 bases align to TRBD1. Germline V gene data show CDR1 as SNHLY and CDR2 as FYNNEI. The CDR3 covers 14 residues. The junction had 3 bases not matched to a gene; V was cut back by 6 bases and J by 1 base. CDR3 in DNA: TGTGCCAGCAGAAAACAGGGGGCGAACACTGAAGCTTTCTTT. As protein: CASRKQGANTEAFF.

The rearrangement links TRBV7-8 to TRBJ2-1, with 12 bases lining up with TRBD2. V was clipped by 9 bases and J by 0 bases; unmatched bases: 3. Looked up from germline, CDR1 is SGHVS and CDR2 is FQNEAQ. This CDR3 is 15 amino acids long. For the CDR3, the DNA is TGTGCCAGTAAACTAGCGGGGGGCTCCTACAATGAGCAGTTCTTC. As protein: CASKLAGGSYNEQFF.

This clone was counted a single time. V usage is TRBV6-6 and J usage is TRBJ1-1; maybe TRBD1 (6 bases). The CDR3 spans 11 residues. V was clipped by 8 bases and J by 7 bases, with 11 bases between them. Germline V CDR1 and CDR2: MNHNY, SVGAGI (reference sequence). The CDR3 region has the DNA TGTGCCAGCTCCCTCAGGGGTGAAGCTTTCTTT. This sequence encodes CASSLRGEAFF.